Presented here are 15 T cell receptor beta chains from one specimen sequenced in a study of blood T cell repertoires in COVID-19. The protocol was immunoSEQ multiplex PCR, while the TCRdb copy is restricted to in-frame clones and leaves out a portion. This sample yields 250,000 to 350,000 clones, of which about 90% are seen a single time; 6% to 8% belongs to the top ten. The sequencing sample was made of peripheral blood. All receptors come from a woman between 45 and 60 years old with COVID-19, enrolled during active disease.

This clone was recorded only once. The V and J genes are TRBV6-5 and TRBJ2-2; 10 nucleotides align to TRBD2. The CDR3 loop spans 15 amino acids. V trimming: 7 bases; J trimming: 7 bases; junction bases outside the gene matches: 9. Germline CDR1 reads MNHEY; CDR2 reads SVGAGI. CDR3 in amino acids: CASTSLAGVDGELFF. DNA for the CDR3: TGTGCCAGCACTAGTCTAGCGGGAGTCGACGGGGAGCTGTTTTTT.

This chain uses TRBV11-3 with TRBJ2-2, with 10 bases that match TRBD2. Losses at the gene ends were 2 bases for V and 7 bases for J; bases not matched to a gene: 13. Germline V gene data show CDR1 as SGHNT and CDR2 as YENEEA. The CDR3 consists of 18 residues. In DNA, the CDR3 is TGTGCCAGCAGCTTAAGTCCCAACCTAGCGGGAGCGGTCGGGGAGCTGTTTTTT. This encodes CASSLSPNLAGAVGELFF.

In DNA form, the CDR3 reads TGTGCCAGCAGCGTGGCTCTAGCGGGAGGACCCACCCACGAGCAGTACTTC. This codes for CASSVALAGGPTHEQYF. This chain connects TRBV5-5 to TRBJ2-7; 11 positions agree with TRBD2. The trim removed 4 bases at V and 5 bases at J, leaving 14 bases unmatched. Per germline, CDR1 SGHKS and CDR2 YYEKEE (reference sequence). This CDR3 is 17 amino acids long.

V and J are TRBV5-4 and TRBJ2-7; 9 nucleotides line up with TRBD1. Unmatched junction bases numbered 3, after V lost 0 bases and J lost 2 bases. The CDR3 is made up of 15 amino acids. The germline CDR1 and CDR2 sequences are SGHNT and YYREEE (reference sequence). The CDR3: CASSLAGQGTYEQYF. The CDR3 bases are TGTGCCAGCAGCTTGGCGGGACAGGGAACCTACGAGCAGTACTTC.

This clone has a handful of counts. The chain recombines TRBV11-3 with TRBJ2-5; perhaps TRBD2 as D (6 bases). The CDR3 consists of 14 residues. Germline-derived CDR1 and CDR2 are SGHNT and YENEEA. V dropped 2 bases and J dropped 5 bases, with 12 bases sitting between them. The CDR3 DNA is TGTGCCAGCAGCTTACGCGGGAAGGTGGAGACCCAGTACTTC. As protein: CASSLRGKVETQYF. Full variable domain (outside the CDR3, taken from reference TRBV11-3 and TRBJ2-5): EAGVVQSPRYKIIEKKQPVAFWCNPISGHNTLYWYLQNLGQGPELLIRYENEEAVDDSQLPKDRFSAERLKGVDSTLKIQPAELGDSAVYLCASSLRGKVETQYFGPGTRLLVL.

CDR3 in DNA: TGCGCCAGCAGCCAAGATATGCGCCCGCGGGAGACCCAGTACTTC. It specifies CASSQDMRPRETQYF. The chain employs TRBV4-3 and TRBJ2-5; D not certain. V dropped 0 bases and J dropped 5 bases, with 13 bases sitting between them. The CDR3 is 15 amino acids. Germline V lookup: CDR1 LGHNA, CDR2 YSLEER.

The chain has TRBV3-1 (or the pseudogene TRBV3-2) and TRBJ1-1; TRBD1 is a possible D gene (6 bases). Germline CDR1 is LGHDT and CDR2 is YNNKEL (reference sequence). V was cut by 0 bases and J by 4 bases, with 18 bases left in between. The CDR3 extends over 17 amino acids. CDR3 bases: TGTGCCAGCAGCCAAGAGGGGCAGGGGCTAGGGGGCACTGAAGCTTTCTTT. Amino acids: CASSQEGQGLGGTEAFF.

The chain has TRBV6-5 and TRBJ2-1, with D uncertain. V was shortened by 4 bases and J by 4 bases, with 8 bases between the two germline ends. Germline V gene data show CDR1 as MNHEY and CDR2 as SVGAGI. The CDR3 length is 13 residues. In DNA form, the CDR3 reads TGTGCCAGCAGTTTCGATACTTACAATGAGCAGTTCTTC. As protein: CASSFDTYNEQFF.

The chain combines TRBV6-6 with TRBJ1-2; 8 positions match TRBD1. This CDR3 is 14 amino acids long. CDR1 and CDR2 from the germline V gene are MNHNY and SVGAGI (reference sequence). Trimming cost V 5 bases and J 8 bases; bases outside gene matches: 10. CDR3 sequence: CASSPNPDRVGYTF. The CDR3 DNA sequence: TGTGCCAGCAGTCCCAATCCGGACAGGGTGGGCTACACCTTC.

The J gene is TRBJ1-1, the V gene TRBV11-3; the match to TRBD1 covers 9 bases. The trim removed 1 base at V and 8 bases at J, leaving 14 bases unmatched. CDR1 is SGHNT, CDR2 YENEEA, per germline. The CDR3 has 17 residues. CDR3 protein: CASSLGALGQGHWEAFF. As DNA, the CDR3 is TGTGCCAGCAGCTTAGGGGCCCTGGGACAGGGACATTGGGAAGCTTTCTTT. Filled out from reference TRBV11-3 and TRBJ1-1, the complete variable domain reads EAGVVQSPRYKIIEKKQPVAFWCNPISGHNTLYWYLQNLGQGPELLIRYENEEAVDDSQLPKDRFSAERLKGVDSTLKIQPAELGDSAVYLCASSLGALGQGHWEAFFGQGTRLTVV.

CDR3 region: CASRTGTGFDEQYF. As DNA, the CDR3 is TGTGCCAGCAGAACCGGGACAGGGTTCGACGAGCAGTACTTC. V and J are TRBV5-4 and TRBJ2-7, with TRBD1 identical over 9 bases. The CDR3 is 14 residues long. CDR1 and CDR2 from the germline V gene are SGHNT and YYREEE (reference sequence). J gave up 5 bases and V 5 bases, and 8 bases lay outside the gene matches.

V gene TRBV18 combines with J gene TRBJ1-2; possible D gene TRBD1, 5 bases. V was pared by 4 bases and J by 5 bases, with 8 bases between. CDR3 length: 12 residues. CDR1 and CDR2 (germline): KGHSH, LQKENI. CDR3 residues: CASSQTDYGYTF. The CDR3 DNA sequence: TGTGCCAGCTCACAGACAGATTATGGCTACACCTTC. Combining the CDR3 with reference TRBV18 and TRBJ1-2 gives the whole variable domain NAGVMQNPRHLVRRRGQEARLRCSPMKGHSHVYWYRQLPEEGLKFMVYLQKENIIDESGMPKERFSAEFPKEGPSILRIQQVVRGDSAAYFCASSQTDYGYTFGSGTRLTVV.

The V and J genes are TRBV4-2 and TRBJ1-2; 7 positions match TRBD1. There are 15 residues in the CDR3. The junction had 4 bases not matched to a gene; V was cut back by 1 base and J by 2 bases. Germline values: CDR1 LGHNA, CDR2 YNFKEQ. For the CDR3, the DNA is TGTGCCAGCAGCCAAGTAGGGGGCGAAAACTATGGCTACACCTTC. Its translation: CASSQVGGENYGYTF.

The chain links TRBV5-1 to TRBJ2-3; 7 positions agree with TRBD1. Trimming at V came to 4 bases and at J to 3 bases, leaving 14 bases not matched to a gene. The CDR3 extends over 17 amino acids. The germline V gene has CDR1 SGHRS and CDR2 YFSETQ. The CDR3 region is CASSIRAQGIGTDTQYF. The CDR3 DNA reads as TGCGCCAGCAGCATCCGCGCACAGGGGATCGGAACAGATACGCAGTATTTT.

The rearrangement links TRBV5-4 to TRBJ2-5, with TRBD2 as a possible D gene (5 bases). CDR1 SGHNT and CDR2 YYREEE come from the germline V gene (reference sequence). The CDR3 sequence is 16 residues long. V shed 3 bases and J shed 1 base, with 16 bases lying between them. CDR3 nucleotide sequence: TGTGCCAGCAGCTCTCCTCGGGGTACATTCCAAGAGACCCAGTACTTC. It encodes CASSSPRGTFQETQYF.